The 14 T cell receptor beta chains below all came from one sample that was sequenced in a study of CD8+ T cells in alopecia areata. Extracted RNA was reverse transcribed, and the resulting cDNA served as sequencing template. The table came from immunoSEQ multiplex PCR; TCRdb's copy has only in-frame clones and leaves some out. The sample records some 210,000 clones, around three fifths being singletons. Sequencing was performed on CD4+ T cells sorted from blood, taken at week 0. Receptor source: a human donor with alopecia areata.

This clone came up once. CDR3 bases: TGTGCCCTAACAGGAGCGGGGGTCTCTGTTGGGCAGTTCTTC. It encodes CALTGAGVSVGQFF. The chain joins TRBV30 to TRBJ2-1; 8 bases fit TRBD2. This CDR3 has 14 residues. Germline V gene data show CDR1 as GTSNPN and CDR2 as SVGIG (reference sequence). The junction had 18 bases not matched to a gene; V was cut back by 8 bases and J by 12 bases.

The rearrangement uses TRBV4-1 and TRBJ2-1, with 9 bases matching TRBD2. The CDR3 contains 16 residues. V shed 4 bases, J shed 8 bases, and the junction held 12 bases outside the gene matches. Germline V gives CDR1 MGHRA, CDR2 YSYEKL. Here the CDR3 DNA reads TGCGCCAGCAGCCCCCCCGGGGTAGCGGGAGTGGATGAGCAGTTCTTC. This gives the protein CASSPPGVAGVDEQFF.

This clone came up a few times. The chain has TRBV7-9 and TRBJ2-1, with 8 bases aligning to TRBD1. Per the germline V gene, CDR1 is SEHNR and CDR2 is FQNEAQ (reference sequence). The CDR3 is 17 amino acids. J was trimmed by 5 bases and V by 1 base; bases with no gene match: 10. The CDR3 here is CASSLDPTGATDNEQFF. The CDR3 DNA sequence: TGTGCCAGCAGCTTAGACCCGACAGGGGCAACAGACAATGAGCAGTTCTTC.

As DNA, the CDR3 is TGCGCCAGCAGCCAAGTGGGGCAGCTTAACAATGAGCAGTTCTTC. Its protein product is CASSQVGQLNNEQFF. The chain couples TRBV4-1 to TRBJ2-1; D might be TRBD1 (5 bases). The ends were cut back, 1 base at V and 5 bases at J, with 12 bases in the middle. The CDR3 covers 15 residues. From germline, CDR1 is MGHRA and CDR2 YSYEKL.

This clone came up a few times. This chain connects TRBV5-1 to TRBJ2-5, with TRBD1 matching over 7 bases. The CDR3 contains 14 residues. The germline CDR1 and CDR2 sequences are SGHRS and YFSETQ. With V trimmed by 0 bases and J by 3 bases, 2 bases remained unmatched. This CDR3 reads CASSLGTGEETQYF. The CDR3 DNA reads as TGCGCCAGCAGCTTGGGCACAGGGGAAGAGACCCAGTACTTC.

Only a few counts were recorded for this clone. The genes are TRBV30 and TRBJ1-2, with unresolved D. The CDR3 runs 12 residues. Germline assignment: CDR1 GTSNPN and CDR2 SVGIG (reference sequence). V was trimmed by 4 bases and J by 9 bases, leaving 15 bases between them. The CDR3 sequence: CAWTGNYASYTF. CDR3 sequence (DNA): TGTGCCTGGACAGGCAACTATGCAAGCTACACCTTC.

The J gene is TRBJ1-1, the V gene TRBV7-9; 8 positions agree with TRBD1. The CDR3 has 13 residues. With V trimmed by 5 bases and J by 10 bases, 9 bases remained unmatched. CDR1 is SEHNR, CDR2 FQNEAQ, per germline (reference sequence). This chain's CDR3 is CASSLSGGDGAFF. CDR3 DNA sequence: TGTGCCAGCAGCCTTTCAGGGGGCGACGGAGCTTTCTTT. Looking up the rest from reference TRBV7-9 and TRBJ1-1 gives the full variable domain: DTGVSQNPRHKITKRGQNVTFRCDPISEHNRLYWYRQTLGQGPEFLTYFQNEAQLEKSRLLSDRFSAERPKGSFSTLEIQRTEQGDSAMYLCASSLSGGDGAFFGQGTRLTVV.

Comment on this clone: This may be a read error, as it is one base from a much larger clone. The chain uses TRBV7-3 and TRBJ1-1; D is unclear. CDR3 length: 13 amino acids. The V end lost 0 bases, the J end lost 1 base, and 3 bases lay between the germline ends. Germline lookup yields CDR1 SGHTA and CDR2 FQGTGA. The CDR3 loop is CASSLTGNTEAFF. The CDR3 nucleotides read TGTGCCAGCAGCTTAACCGGGAACACTGAAGCTTTCTTT.

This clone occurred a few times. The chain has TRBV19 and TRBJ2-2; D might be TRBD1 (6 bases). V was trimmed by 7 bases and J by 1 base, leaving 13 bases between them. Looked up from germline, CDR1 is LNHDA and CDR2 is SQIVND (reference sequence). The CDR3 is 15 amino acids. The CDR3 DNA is TGTGCCAGTACGCCCTCGACAGGGAACACCGGGGAGCTGTTTTTT. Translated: CASTPSTGNTGELFF.

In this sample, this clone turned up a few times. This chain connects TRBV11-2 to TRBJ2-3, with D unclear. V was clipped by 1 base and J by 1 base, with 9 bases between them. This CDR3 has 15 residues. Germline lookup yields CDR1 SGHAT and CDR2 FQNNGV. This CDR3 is CASSLAVRGTDTQYF. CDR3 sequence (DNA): TGTGCCAGCAGCTTAGCCGTAAGAGGCACAGATACGCAGTATTTT.

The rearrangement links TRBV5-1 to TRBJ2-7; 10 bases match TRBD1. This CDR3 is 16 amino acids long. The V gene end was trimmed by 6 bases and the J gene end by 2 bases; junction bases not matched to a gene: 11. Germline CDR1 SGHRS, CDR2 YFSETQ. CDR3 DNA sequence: TGCGCCAGCACAGCTTACCCGGGACAGGGGACCTACGAGCAGTACTTC. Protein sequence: CASTAYPGQGTYEQYF. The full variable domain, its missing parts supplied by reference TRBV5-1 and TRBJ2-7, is KAGVTQTPRYLIKTRGQQVTLSCSPISGHRSVSWYQQTPGQGLQFLFEYFSETQRNKGNFPGRFSGRQFSNSRSEMNVSTLELGDSALYLCASTAYPGQGTYEQYFGPGTRLTVT.

DNA of the CDR3: TGTGCCTGGAGTGTACAGGGAATAGGGGTGGGAGGCTACACCTTC. This translates into CAWSVQGIGVGGYTF. The V gene is TRBV30, the J gene TRBJ1-2; D might be TRBD1 (6 bases). Trimming stripped 0 bases from V and 8 bases from J, with 19 bases between. Germline V gives CDR1 GTSNPN, CDR2 SVGIG (reference sequence). The CDR3 totals 15 residues.

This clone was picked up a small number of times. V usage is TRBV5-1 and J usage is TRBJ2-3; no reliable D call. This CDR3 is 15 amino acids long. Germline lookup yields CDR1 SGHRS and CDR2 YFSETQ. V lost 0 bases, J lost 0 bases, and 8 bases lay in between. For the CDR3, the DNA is TGCGCCAGCAGCTTGGGTAGGGCTAGCACAGATACGCAGTATTTT. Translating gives CASSLGRASTDTQYF.

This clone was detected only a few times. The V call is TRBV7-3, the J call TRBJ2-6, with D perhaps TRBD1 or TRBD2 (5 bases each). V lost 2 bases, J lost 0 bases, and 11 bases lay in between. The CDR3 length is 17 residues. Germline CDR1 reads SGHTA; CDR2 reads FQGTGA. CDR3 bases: TGTGCCAGCAGCTTAGGGGGAGTCCGCTCTGGGGCCAACGTCCTGACTTTC. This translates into CASSLGGVRSGANVLTF.